This TCR beta chain is drawn from a study of tumor-infiltrating lymphocytes in primary liver carcinoma. With 500 ng total RNA as template and a constant-region primer, TCR beta cDNA was made. Researchers made the TCR beta libraries by running three nested multiplex PCR rounds with slightly modified ARM-PCR. Primers for the first two PCR rounds were TRBV1-TRBV30 forward primers and a C-beta reverse primer (roughly 10 cycles per round). TCRdb recomputed calls from the multiplex PCR reads with MiXCR, one row per CDR3 protein. The sample has 180,000 or so distinct CDR3 sequences, roughly 60% seen once. General observations from the study: Among the pair types, tumor region pairs showed more overlap than tumor-adjacent and tumor-blood pairs.

Researchers drew blood RNA from unsorted whole blood and extracted germline DNA as well. The sample holds many counts of this clonotype. Its cognate antigen is unknown. This CDR3 is 14 amino acids long. In germline, CDR1 is SGHNT, CDR2 YENEEA. V lost 3 bases and J lost 3, with 10 bases in between. The sequence was obtained from a man aged 35-49 years with primary liver carcinoma and hepatitis B virus infection. The V gene is TRBV11-3, the J gene TRBJ2-3; D possibly corresponds to TRBD1 (6 bases). Sequencing was carried out using peripheral blood. The chain's CDR3 is CASSFRGRTDTQYF. CDR3 in DNA: TGTGCCAGCAGCTTCAGGGGAAGGACAGATACGCAGTATTTT.